Shown below are 26 T cell receptor beta chains from a single sample sequenced in a study of cytomegalovirus exposure and HLA in healthy donors. It was with 60 Vbeta and 13 Jbeta primers that the PCR ran. Clones were read by immunoSEQ multiplex PCR, and TCRdb kept only the in-frame ones, dropping some. The sample shows some 150,000 clones, roughly 73% of them seen only once. The sample comprised PBMCs. The receptors come from a female donor in good health and CMV-seronegative.

The chain couples TRBV19 to TRBJ2-7; D is undetermined. The CDR3 consists of 13 residues. The V end lost 6 bases, the J end lost 3 bases, and 12 bases lay between the germline ends. Germline CDR1 and CDR2: LNHDA and SQIVND (reference sequence). The CDR3 DNA follows: TGTGCCAGTAGCCCCCTCGTCGGCTACGAGCAGTACTTC. This sequence encodes CASSPLVGYEQYF.

The chain uses TRBV7-8 and TRBJ2-5; D perhaps matches TRBD2 (7 bases). The J call is doubtful: the DNA matches TRBJ2-7 better. The CDR3 loop spans 14 amino acids. CDR1 SGHVS and CDR2 FQNEAQ come from the germline V gene. The CDR3 DNA reads TGTGCCAGCAGCTGGGGCGGGGGCACCTACGAGCAGTACTTC. Amino acids: CASSWGGGTYEQYF.

The J gene is TRBJ2-3, the V gene TRBV6-5, with no clear D. The CDR3 is made up of 12 amino acids. V lost 0 bases and J 8 bases, leaving 6 bases between the germline ends. Germline CDR1 is MNHEY and CDR2 is SVGAGI. CDR3 sequence reads: CASSYSRGTQYF. The CDR3 region has the DNA TGTGCCAGCAGTTACTCGAGAGGTACGCAGTATTTT.

This chain joins TRBV28 and TRBJ1-5, with 7 bases identical to TRBD1. The CDR3 loop spans 16 amino acids. CDR1 is MDHEN and CDR2 is SYDVKM in the germline V gene. Trimming cost V 5 bases and J 7 bases; bases outside gene matches: 14. For the CDR3, the DNA is TGTGCCAGCAGTACGAGGGCAGGGGGGACAAGACAGCCCCAGCATTTT. This encodes CASSTRAGGTRQPQHF.

The V gene is TRBV4-3, the J gene TRBJ1-1; no definite D call. The CDR3 totals 14 residues. Looked up from germline, CDR1 is LGHNA and CDR2 is YSLEER. V lost 5 bases, J lost 1 base, and 11 bases lay in between. The CDR3 DNA is TGCGCCAGCAGCTACGAGCCCGGGAACACTGAAGCTTTCTTT. Amino acids: CASSYEPGNTEAFF.

Written as DNA, the CDR3 is TGCGCCAGCAGTCCTCACCAGGGGATAAGCTCACCCCTCCACTTT. Protein product: CASSPHQGISSPLHF. This chain uses TRBV23-1 with TRBJ1-6; D perhaps matches TRBD1 (6 bases). TRBV23-1 counts as an open reading frame of uncertain function. The CDR3 is made up of 15 amino acids. The ends were cut back, 4 bases at V and 10 bases at J, with 17 bases in the middle.

The chain carries TRBV28 and TRBJ1-6; TRBD1 might be the D (5 bases). The germline V gene encodes CDR1 MDHEN and CDR2 SYDVKM. The CDR3 consists of 16 residues. Trimming took off 5 bases at V and 0 bases at J, with 11 bases between the two ends. CDR3 DNA: TGTGCCAGCAGTACAGGACACTACTCCTATAATTCACCCCTCCACTTT. This sequence encodes CASSTGHYSYNSPLHF.

V gene TRBV6-5 combines with J gene TRBJ1-4; no reliable D call. Germline lookup yields CDR1 MNHEY and CDR2 SVGAGI. Deletions cut 4 bases from V and 8 bases from J, with 20 bases between. This CDR3 has 16 residues. The CDR3 sequence: CASSSLKTGFGEKLFF. In DNA, the CDR3 is TGTGCCAGCAGTTCTCTTAAGACGGGATTTGGAGAAAAACTGTTTTTT.

V and J are TRBV2 and TRBJ2-5, with 7 positions matching TRBD2. TRBJ2-7 matches the DNA end more closely, so the J call is doubtful. CDR1 is SNHLY and CDR2 is FYNNEI in the germline V gene. This CDR3 contains 16 residues. The DNA of the CDR3 is TGTGCCAGCACCGAAGGGGAACTAGCGATCTCCTACGAGCAGTACTTC. Amino acids: CASTEGELAISYEQYF.

The chain uses TRBV9 and TRBJ1-2; TRBD1 is a possible D gene (6 bases). The CDR3 loop spans 16 amino acids. Germline V gene lookup returns CDR1 SGDLS and CDR2 YYNGEE. V lost 4 bases to trimming and J lost 7 bases, with 23 bases between them. As DNA, the CDR3 is TGTGCCAGCAGCCAAACACCGGACAGCTCCCTCGTTGGCTACACCTTC. This codes for CASSQTPDSSLVGYTF.

Only a few counts were recorded for this clone. The chain links TRBV10-3 to TRBJ1-5; tentatively, D is TRBD1 (6 bases). This CDR3 is built from 14 residues. Per germline, CDR1 ENHRY and CDR2 SYGVKD. V lost 0 bases to trimming and J lost 7 bases, with 10 bases between them. The DNA for the CDR3 is TGTGCCATCAGTGAGTCTACAGGGCGGCAGCCCCAGCATTTT. It encodes CAISESTGRQPQHF.

The V gene is TRBV6-1, the J gene TRBJ1-2, with D unresolved. V shed 8 bases and J shed 1 base, with 8 bases lying between them. The germline gives CDR1 MNHNS, CDR2 SASEGT. CDR3 length equals 12 residues. CDR3 DNA: TGTGCCAGCGGCAGACTTAACTATGGCTACACCTTC. Translation: CASGRLNYGYTF.

The V call is TRBV5-6, the J call TRBJ2-7; D perhaps matches TRBD1 (6 bases). The CDR3 is 14 amino acids. V was pared by 0 bases and J by 3 bases, with 10 bases between. Germline V gives CDR1 SGHDT, CDR2 YYEEEE. The CDR3 DNA reads TGTGCCAGCAGCTTGGTACAGGGCCTCTACGAGCAGTACTTC. The encoded protein is CASSLVQGLYEQYF.

V is TRBV28 and J is TRBJ1-2; unclear D gene. This CDR3 is built from 12 residues. Trimming took 6 bases from V and 7 from J, leaving 12 bases between them. The germline V gene encodes CDR1 MDHEN and CDR2 SYDVKM. The CDR3 sequence: CASREQPGGYTF. The CDR3 DNA reads TGTGCCAGCAGAGAACAGCCTGGTGGCTACACCTTC.

This sequence joins TRBV30 and TRBJ1-1; D is unclear. The ends were cut back, 2 bases at V and 5 bases at J, with 15 bases in the middle. Germline V CDR1 and CDR2: GTSNPN, SVGIG (reference sequence). The CDR3 has 14 amino acids. For the CDR3, the DNA is TGTGCCTGGAGTCGCCCCGGGGAGAGAACTGAAGCTTTCTTT. Protein: CAWSRPGERTEAFF.

The chain combines TRBV7-9 with TRBJ2-3, with unresolved D. Germline CDR1 SEHNR, CDR2 FQNEAQ (reference sequence). The CDR3 loop spans 14 amino acids. V lost 1 base and J 0 bases, leaving 5 bases between the germline ends. CDR3 nucleotide sequence: TGTGCCAGCAGCTTAGGGGCCAGCACAGATACGCAGTATTTT. Translation gives CASSLGASTDTQYF.

The chain links TRBV2 to TRBJ1-4, with 10 bases fitting TRBD1. The CDR3 has 15 amino acids. The germline CDR1 and CDR2 sequences are SNHLY and FYNNEI. V shed 8 bases and J 4 bases; nucleotides not matched to a gene: 7. The CDR3 sequence: CASETGGMGNEKLFF. The CDR3, as DNA: TGTGCCAGCGAGACAGGGGGCATGGGTAATGAAAAACTGTTTTTT.

V and J are TRBV30 and TRBJ2-3; TRBD1 agrees at 9 bases. The CDR3 is 15 amino acids. Germline V gives CDR1 GTSNPN, CDR2 SVGIG (reference sequence). Germline trimming cut 2 bases from V and 1 base from J; bases unmatched to any gene: 4. CDR3 loop: CAWSSQGAGTDTQYF. CDR3 bases: TGTGCCTGGAGTTCACAGGGGGCCGGCACAGATACGCAGTATTTT. The full variable domain, with the rest looked up from reference TRBV30 and TRBJ2-3, is SQTIHQWPATLVQPVGSPLSLECTVEGTSNPNLYWYRQAAGRGLQLLFYSVGIGQISSEVPQNLSASRPQDRQFILSSKKLLLSDSGFYLCAWSSQGAGTDTQYFGPGTRLTVL.

The gene calls are TRBV28 and TRBJ1-5; 9 positions agree with TRBD1. The CDR3 covers 15 residues. Germline V gives CDR1 MDHEN, CDR2 SYDVKM. Losses at the gene ends were 11 bases for V and 4 bases for J; bases not matched to a gene: 12. CDR3 DNA: TGTGCCGCCACCTCATACAGGGGGCTTAATCAGCCCCAGCATTTT. Protein product: CAATSYRGLNQPQHF.

This chain links TRBV10-3 with TRBJ2-1; D may be TRBD2 (5 bases). The V gene's germline CDR1 is ENHRY and CDR2 SYGVKD. V dropped 10 bases and J dropped 9 bases, with 16 bases sitting between them. The CDR3 contains 12 residues. CDR3 in DNA: TGTGCCACGGGGAGTTTGGGTGGTGAGCAGTTCTTC. Protein product: CATGSLGGEQFF.

This chain joins TRBV7-2 and TRBJ2-7, with 7 nucleotides matching TRBD1. J lost 4 bases, V lost 1 base, and 7 bases had no gene match. Per the germline V gene, CDR1 is SGHTA and CDR2 is FQGNSA. This CDR3 is 15 amino acids long. The CDR3 region is CASSLGGAGGYEQYF. The CDR3 DNA reads TGTGCCAGCAGCTTAGGAGGCGCAGGGGGATACGAGCAGTACTTC.

Only one count was recorded for this clone. This chain joins TRBV28 and TRBJ2-4; 11 nucleotides agree with TRBD1. The V gene's germline CDR1 is MDHEN and CDR2 SYDVKM. The CDR3 has 16 residues. V lost 1 base to trimming and J lost 7 bases; unmatched junction nucleotides: 6. CDR3 residues: CASSLLADRGRNIQYF. The DNA for the CDR3 is TGTGCCAGCAGTTTATTAGCGGACAGGGGGCGGAACATTCAGTACTTC.

V gene TRBV6-5 combines with J gene TRBJ2-5; the D is unclear. V lost 8 bases to trimming and J lost 5 bases, with 12 bases between them. CDR1 MNHEY and CDR2 SVGAGI come from the germline V gene. This CDR3 is 12 amino acids long. CDR3 residues: CASCCSRETQYF. CDR3 in DNA: TGTGCCAGCTGCTGTAGTCGGGAGACCCAGTACTTC.

This clone was seen a few times. This chain uses TRBV5-8 with TRBJ1-1; D ambiguous. From germline, CDR1 is SGHTS and CDR2 YDEGEE. This CDR3 has 15 amino acids. V lost 1 base and J 1 base, leaving 11 bases between the germline ends. The CDR3 is CASSLRTGTNTEAFF. The CDR3 DNA follows: TGTGCCAGCAGCTTGCGGACTGGCACGAACACTGAAGCTTTCTTT. Based on the CDR3 plus reference TRBV5-8 and TRBJ1-1, the full variable domain is EAGVTQSPTHLIKTRGQQATLRCSPISGHTSVYWYQQALGLGLQFLLWYDEGEERNRGNFPPRFSGRQFPNYSSELNVNALELEDSALYLCASSLRTGTNTEAFFGQGTRLTVV.

The V gene is TRBV19, the J gene TRBJ2-5, with 7 positions matching TRBD2. Germline assignment: CDR1 LNHDA and CDR2 SQIVND (reference sequence). V was pared by 5 bases and J by 1 base, with 10 bases of the junction left unmatched. The CDR3 runs 16 residues. The CDR3 loop reads CASSVQAGVLQETQYF. The CDR3 bases are TGTGCCAGTAGTGTTCAGGCGGGAGTCCTCCAAGAGACCCAGTACTTC.

This chain links TRBV28 with TRBJ1-1; possible D gene TRBD1, 5 bases. The CDR3 totals 12 residues. CDR1 is MDHEN, CDR2 SYDVKM, per germline. V was cut by 7 bases and J by 10 bases, with 16 bases left in between. CDR3 sequence: CASTALSGLAFF. DNA of the CDR3: TGTGCCAGCACCGCCCTATCAGGGTTAGCTTTCTTT.